This note documents a single T cell receptor (beta chain) sequence. This specimen belongs to a study of blood T cell repertoires in COVID-19. From germline, CDR1 is SGHDN and CDR2 FVKESK. V was pared by 9 bases and J by 0 bases, with 23 bases between. The CDR3 is made up of 17 amino acids. TCRdb's table, derived via immunoSEQ multiplex PCR, lists solely in-frame clones and lacks some. Of about 380,000 clones in the sample, over 75% are singletons; the top ten hold approximately 1.2%. The sample comprised PBMCs or T cells enriched from blood (not recorded which). The clonotype was recovered from a man aged 25 to 45 who had recovered from COVID-19. The V gene is TRBV14, the J gene TRBJ1-1; D possibly corresponds to TRBD1 (6 bases). For the CDR3, the DNA is TGTGCCAGTCCGAACCAAGACAGGCCATTCATGAACACTGAAGCTTTCTTT. Its protein is CASPNQDRPFMNTEAFF.